This record concerns one TCR beta chain sequence. The antigen remains undetermined. Germline V lookup: CDR1 MDHEN, CDR2 SYDVKM. V lost 4 bases and J 6 bases, leaving 24 bases between the germline ends. There are 18 residues in the CDR3. This sample is part of a study of blood T cells in healthy people across ages. General study results and limits: The study found more naive CD4+ cells and higher diversity in long-lived than aged donors.

Through a sample-barcoded 5' primer and a J-beta primer mix, a second PCR was run for roughly 6 to 11 cycles. TCRdb called the 5' RACE reads again in MiXCR, with one record for every CDR3 protein. The data show about 1.6 million distinct CDR3 sequences, with around 35% seen just once and over 9% held by the top ten. The sequence came from a woman aged 25 to 39 in good health. The sample was blood. This chain joins TRBV28 and TRBJ1-4, with a tentative D call TRBD1 (5 bases). The CDR3 spells CASSSPASAGRGYEKLFF. The CDR3 DNA reads TGTGCCAGCAGTTCCCCAGCGAGTGCAGGGCGAGGGTATGAAAAACTGTTTTTT.